These 27 T cell receptor beta chains were sequenced from one sample in a study of T cell responses to AZD1222 COVID-19 vaccine. Only in-frame clones appear in the TCRdb table, and some are missing; sequencing was by immunoSEQ multiplex PCR. The top ten hold around 1.3% of the sample, which has 150,000 to 200,000 clones, approximately 90% seen once. This sample comprised peripheral blood, obtained 28 days after the second AZD1222 dose. The receptors stem from an adult who received the AZD1222 COVID-19 vaccine.

The rearrangement links TRBV9 to TRBJ2-2; no clear D gene. Germline V gene lookup returns CDR1 SGDLS and CDR2 YYNGEE. Trimming took 3 bases from V and 0 from J, leaving 6 bases between them. The CDR3 runs 14 residues. The CDR3 region is CASSAQTNTGELFF. The CDR3 DNA reads as TGTGCCAGCAGCGCGCAAACGAACACCGGGGAGCTGTTTTTT.

The chain links TRBV24-1 to TRBJ1-6; D gene unclear. Trimming took off 12 bases at V and 10 bases at J, with 15 bases between the two ends. From germline, CDR1 is KGHDR and CDR2 SFDVKD. This CDR3 spans 12 amino acids. The CDR3 is CAPRRQDSPLHF. In DNA form, the CDR3 reads TGTGCCCCACGGCGTCAGGACTCACCCCTCCACTTT.

The V gene is TRBV6-5, the J gene TRBJ2-3; D is unresolved. CDR1 is MNHEY and CDR2 is SVGAGI in the germline V gene. V was shortened by 0 bases and J by 4 bases, with 2 bases between the two germline ends. The CDR3 contains 12 residues. CDR3 coding DNA: TGTGCCAGCAGTTACTCGCCAGATACGCAGTATTTT. It codes for CASSYSPDTQYF.

The chain combines TRBV3-1 (or the pseudogene TRBV3-2) with TRBJ2-7; TRBD1 matches at 7 bases. This CDR3 has 17 amino acids. In germline, CDR1 is LGHDT, CDR2 YNNKEL (reference sequence). J lost 3 bases, V lost 0 bases, and 11 bases had no gene match. As DNA, the CDR3 is TGTGCCAGCAGCCAAGAGTGGGGCTTCACAGGGGACTACGAGCAGTACTTC. Translation gives CASSQEWGFTGDYEQYF.

This chain links TRBV10-1 with TRBJ2-5; D remains unclear. Trimming cost V 0 bases and J 2 bases, with 13 bases left between them. Germline V CDR1 and CDR2: WNHNN, SYGVQD (reference sequence). This CDR3 is 16 amino acids long. CDR3 coding DNA: TGCGCCAGCAGTGAGTCTAGAGGACCTGCACAAGAGACCCAGTACTTC. Translation gives CASSESRGPAQETQYF.

In this sample, this clone turned up once. The chain uses TRBV5-1 and TRBJ2-1; TRBD2 aligns across 8 bases. Germline V gene data show CDR1 as SGHRS and CDR2 as YFSETQ. The CDR3 covers 18 residues. The trim removed 0 bases at V and 8 bases at J, leaving 16 bases unmatched. The CDR3 DNA sequence: TGCGCCAGCAGCTTGGTACGCATGACGGGAGGGCCTGGGGATGAGCAGTTCTTC. Amino acid sequence: CASSLVRMTGGPGDEQFF.

This clone appeared once. This chain uses TRBV6-5 with TRBJ1-1, with 7 bases aligning to TRBD1. The germline V gene has CDR1 MNHEY and CDR2 SVGAGI. The V and J ends lost 6 bases and 2 bases, in that order; junction bases with no gene match: 6. The CDR3 is 14 residues long. DNA for the CDR3: TGTGCCAGCAGGAAAGACAGGGTCAACACTGAAGCTTTCTTT. Its protein product is CASRKDRVNTEAFF.

This chain joins TRBV13 and TRBJ2-7; D is uncertain. The CDR3 totals 15 residues. Germline lookup yields CDR1 PRHDT and CDR2 FYEKMQ (reference sequence). Trimming shortened V by 5 bases and J by 0 bases, and 14 bases separated the two germline ends. The CDR3 protein is CASSPGRWSSYEQYF. In DNA form, the CDR3 reads TGTGCCAGCAGCCCCGGTAGATGGAGCTCCTACGAGCAGTACTTC.

The rearrangement links TRBV7-3 to TRBJ1-6; TRBD1 might be the D (5 bases). From germline, CDR1 is SGHTA and CDR2 FQGTGA. V was clipped by 6 bases and J by 4 bases, with 22 bases between them. This CDR3 contains 18 residues. The CDR3 sequence: CASRRRVSVRRYNSPLHF. As DNA, the CDR3 is TGTGCCAGCAGACGCAGGGTCTCTGTTCGCCGTTATAATTCACCCCTCCACTTT.

This chain connects TRBV7-9 to TRBJ2-7; D is ambiguous. The germline CDR1 and CDR2 sequences are SEHNR and FQNEAQ (reference sequence). This CDR3 comprises 15 residues. Deletions cut 0 bases from V and 5 bases from J, with 14 bases between. CDR3 protein: CASSLATLSRNEQYF. The CDR3 DNA sequence: TGTGCCAGCAGCTTAGCTACTTTATCTCGGAACGAGCAGTACTTC.

This rearrangement joins TRBV24-1 to TRBJ2-1; 7 nucleotides align to TRBD1. CDR3 length equals 16 residues. Per germline, CDR1 KGHDR and CDR2 SFDVKD. Losses at the gene ends were 2 bases for V and 2 bases for J; bases not matched to a gene: 5. The chain's CDR3 is CATSDSTGVTYNEQFF. The CDR3 nucleotides are TGTGCCACCAGTGATTCTACAGGGGTCACCTACAATGAGCAGTTCTTC.

The chain couples TRBV6-5 to TRBJ2-7, with TRBD1 matching 10 bases. Germline V gene sequence: CDR1 MNHEY, CDR2 SVGAGI. Trimming cost V 6 bases and J 2 bases; bases outside gene matches: 1. The CDR3 consists of 13 residues. The CDR3 sequence: CASRGQGAYEQYF. The CDR3 coding sequence is TGTGCCAGCAGAGGACAGGGGGCCTACGAGCAGTACTTC.

This chain joins TRBV27 and TRBJ2-2; 13 bases fit TRBD2. Unmatched junction bases numbered 11, after V lost 2 bases and J lost 5 bases. The CDR3 runs to 19 residues. Germline CDR1 MNHEY, CDR2 SMNVEV (reference sequence). CDR3 nucleotide sequence: TGTGCCAGCAGTTTAACTTTGGGGACTAGCGGGGCCTTAACCGGGGAGCTGTTTTTT. Translated: CASSLTLGTSGALTGELFF.

This sequence joins TRBV19 and TRBJ2-7; 7 nucleotides agree with TRBD2. From germline, CDR1 is LNHDA and CDR2 SQIVND (reference sequence). The CDR3 consists of 15 residues. The junction had 11 bases not matched to a gene; V was cut back by 3 bases and J by 6 bases. The CDR3 DNA follows: TGTGCCAGTAGTATTAACAGCGCGGGAGCTGCCGAGCAGTACTTC. Translated, it gives CASSINSAGAAEQYF.

The chain employs TRBV24-1 and TRBJ2-2; no definite D call. Germline V lookup: CDR1 KGHDR, CDR2 SFDVKD. The CDR3 has 15 amino acids. V was clipped by 4 bases and J by 1 base, with 9 bases between them. CDR3 bases: TGTGCCACCAGTGACCCGAGACAGAACACCGGGGAGCTGTTTTTT. This sequence encodes CATSDPRQNTGELFF.

J is TRBJ2-7 and V is TRBV6-2 or TRBV6-3, with D unresolved. Germline loops: CDR1 MNHEY, CDR2 SVGEGT. V was pared by 4 bases and J by 6 bases, with 10 bases between. The length of the CDR3 is 12 residues. DNA for the CDR3: TGTGCCAGCAGTTCGTCGGTGGCCGAGCAGTACTTC. Encoded protein: CASSSSVAEQYF.

This chain joins TRBV15 and TRBJ1-1; TRBD1 matches at 7 bases. V shed 0 bases, J shed 0 bases, and the junction held 19 bases outside the gene matches. Germline loops: CDR1 LNHNV, CDR2 YYDKDF (reference sequence). The CDR3 length is 21 residues. The CDR3 region is CATSRDPRRGRGLGMNTEAFF. The CDR3 DNA sequence: TGTGCCACCAGCAGAGATCCGAGAAGGGGGCGTGGTCTCGGCATGAACACTGAAGCTTTCTTT.

V usage is TRBV29-1 and J usage is TRBJ2-1; 10 bases agree with TRBD2. V shed 4 bases and J 4 bases; nucleotides not matched to a gene: 4. CDR1 is SQVTM and CDR2 is ANQGSEA in the germline V gene. The CDR3 consists of 14 residues. CDR3 sequence reads: CSVVSSGRYNEQFF. In nucleotides, the CDR3 is TGCAGCGTTGTGAGTAGCGGGAGGTACAATGAGCAGTTCTTC.

This sequence joins TRBV6-6 and TRBJ2-5; perhaps TRBD2 as D (5 bases). Germline CDR1 is MNHNY and CDR2 is SVGAGI (reference sequence). V lost 8 bases to trimming and J lost 2 bases, with 9 bases between them. The CDR3 runs to 12 residues. CDR3 amino acids: CASGGVQETQYF. The DNA for the CDR3 is TGTGCCAGCGGAGGTGTTCAAGAGACCCAGTACTTC.

The chain links TRBV21-1 to TRBJ1-6; TRBD1 reflects the table's D call only, with no check against the DNA. TRBV21-1 is a recognized pseudogene. The CDR3 consists of 18 residues. CDR3 sequence reads: CASSKAWSGQVGNSPLHF. DNA of the CDR3: TGTGCCAGCAGCAAAGCCTGGTCAGGTCAGGTAGGCAATTCACCCCTCCACTTT.

This clone was detected only once. V is TRBV2 and J is TRBJ2-1, with D maybe TRBD2 (5 bases). This CDR3 contains 15 residues. Per the germline V gene, CDR1 is SNHLY and CDR2 is FYNNEI. Trimming removed 7 bases from V and 0 bases from J, with 13 bases in between. CDR3 sequence reads: CASKNGVSSYNEQFF. Written as DNA, the CDR3 is TGTGCCAGCAAGAACGGGGTGAGCTCCTACAATGAGCAGTTCTTC.

This clone was seen just once. CDR3 amino acids: CSASTPLATFYEQYF. CDR3 DNA sequence: TGCAGTGCTAGTACCCCACTAGCGACCTTCTACGAGCAGTACTTC. V gene TRBV20-1 combines with J gene TRBJ2-7, with TRBD2 identical over 7 bases. Germline V lookup: CDR1 DFQATT, CDR2 SNEGSKA (reference sequence). Trimming at V came to 3 bases and at J to 3 bases, leaving 11 bases not matched to a gene. The CDR3 totals 15 residues.

The chain has TRBV6-6 and TRBJ2-3; D is perhaps TRBD1 or TRBD2 (6 bases each). Per germline, CDR1 MNHNY and CDR2 SVGAGI (reference sequence). Trimming stripped 6 bases from V and 1 base from J, with 29 bases between. CDR3 length equals 20 residues. For the CDR3, the DNA is TGTGCCAGCAGCCACAAAGGGGGGCTCCCCAGCTCACGGGGCACAGATACGCAGTATTTT. Translating it yields CASSHKGGLPSSRGTDTQYF.

The chain recombines TRBV7-2 with TRBJ2-2; D not resolved. Germline V gene data show CDR1 as SGHTA and CDR2 as FQGNSA. The V end lost 5 bases, the J end lost 0 bases, and 10 bases lay between the germline ends. The CDR3 contains 15 residues. CDR3 sequence: CASSQQIANTGELFF. The CDR3 region has the DNA TGTGCCAGCAGCCAACAAATCGCGAACACCGGGGAGCTGTTTTTT.

This chain connects TRBV7-3 to TRBJ2-2; D is perhaps TRBD2 (6 bases). V was pared by 4 bases and J by 3 bases, with 12 bases between. Per germline, CDR1 SGHTA and CDR2 FQGTGA. The length of the CDR3 is 15 residues. CDR3 protein: CASSSGDGDTGELFF. CDR3 sequence (DNA): TGTGCCAGCAGCTCGGGGGACGGTGACACCGGGGAGCTGTTTTTT.

This chain links TRBV12-3 or TRBV12-4 with TRBJ1-2; D perhaps matches TRBD1 (5 bases). The germline V and J ends were trimmed by 8 bases and 6 bases, with 16 bases remaining between them. There are 13 residues in the CDR3. Here the CDR3 DNA reads TGTGCCAGCCGGCTAGGGGTAATGGATGGCTACACCTTC. Its protein is CASRLGVMDGYTF.

CDR3 region: CASSLGDGRAETQYF. The DNA for the CDR3 is TGCGCCAGCAGCTTGGGAGACGGTAGGGCGGAGACCCAGTACTTC. The V call is TRBV5-1, the J call TRBJ2-5; no reliable D call. The CDR3 length is 15 residues. The germline CDR1 and CDR2 sequences are SGHRS and YFSETQ. V lost 0 bases and J lost 5, with 14 bases in between.